The rows below give T cell receptor beta chains drawn from one sample of a study of shared clonotypes between healthy human individuals. Profiling relied on immunoSEQ multiplex PCR, and the TCRdb table lists in-frame clones only, not all of them. The repertoire has 1.5 million to 2.5 million clones, about 94% of them found once; the top ten carry approximately 1.2%. Sequencing used naive CD8+ T cells sorted from blood. These receptors were collected from a man aged 18 to 35 in good health. Both conserved end residues are part of each CDR3. D genes are given only for firm matches. Clone size is stated in some rows and not others, as once, few, many or a class when expanded.

TRBJ2-2 . . TRBV15 TGTGCCACCAGCAGAGTCGGTAACACCGGGGAGCTGTTTTTT CATSRVGNTGELFF
TRBJ2-7 TRBD2 . TRBV7-2 TGTGCCAGCAGCTTAGGTGTCGGGACTATATACGAGCAGTACTTC CASSLGVGTIYEQYF
TRBJ2-5 . . TRBV25-1 TGTGCCAGCAGTGAATCGGGCGGACTCCAGTACTTC CASSESGGLQYF
TRBJ2-1 . . TRBV27 TGTGCCAGCAGTTTATCCGACGGCTACAATGAGCAGTTCTTC CASSLSDGYNEQFF
TRBJ1-5 . . TRBV27 TGTGCCAGCAGTTTATTGGACGGGTCTCAGCCCCAGCATTTT CASSLLDGSQPQHF
TRBJ1-2 TRBD1 once TRBV7-8 TGTGCCAGCAGCCTACCACCCACCTGGGGGGACAGGGGGCATGAGCTCGGCTACACCTTC CASSLPPTWGDRGHELGYTF
TRBJ2-1 . . TRBV7-6 TGTGCCAGCAGCTTTCTAGCCTACAATGAGCAGTTCTTC CASSFLAYNEQFF
TRBJ2-7 . . TRBV27 TGTGCCAGCAGTTTACAACACCGCTACGAGCAGTACTTC CASSLQHRYEQYF
TRBJ2-2 . . TRBV7-6 TGTGCCAGCAGCCAAAAGGGTCCCGGGGAGCTGTTTTTT CASSQKGPGELFF
TRBJ1-3 . once TRBV28 TGTGCCAGCAGTTTCGCGACAGCTGGAAACACCATATATTTT CASSFATAGNTIYF
TRBJ2-7 TRBD1 . TRBV7-6 TGTGCCAGCAGCCTAACCCCGACAGGGGGTTGGTACGAGCAGTACTTC CASSLTPTGGWYEQYF
TRBJ2-7 . . TRBV5-6 TGTGCCAGCAGCTTAGGAACGACCTACGAGCAGTACTTC CASSLGTTYEQYF
TRBJ2-5 TRBD2 . TRBV4-3 TGCGCCAGCAGCCAAGAAGCTAGCGGGATTGGGACCCAGTACTTC CASSQEASGIGTQYF
TRBJ1-4 . . TRBV19 TGTGCCAGTAGTATAGAGCTCGGGGACCTAGGAGAATTCGCTAATGAAAAACTGTTTTTT CASSIELGDLGEFANEKLFF
TRBJ2-7 . . TRBV5-8 TGTGCCAGCAGCTCCTGGACACCGAACTCCTACGAGCAGTACTTC CASSSWTPNSYEQYF
TRBJ2-7 . . TRBV27 TGTGCCAGCAGTTTAAGTGGGGGGGGGCCGTGGGAGCAGTACTTC CASSLSGGGPWEQYF
TRBJ2-1 . . TRBV30 TGTGCCTGGAGTACCGGGAATAATGAGCAGTTCTTC CAWSTGNNEQFF
TRBJ2-3 . . TRBV5-6 TGTGCCAGCAGCTCAACTACGTCAGATACGCAGTATTTT CASSSTTSDTQYF
TRBJ2-3 . . TRBV27 TGTGCCAGCAGGTTACAGGGCACAGATACGCAGTATTTT CASRLQGTDTQYF
TRBJ2-1 TRBD1 . TRBV5-1 TGCGCCAGCAGCTCGGACAGGTCGGGTGAGCAGTTCTTC CASSSDRSGEQFF
TRBJ2-5 . . TRBV4-3 TGCGCCAGCAGCCTAGACTTTGGGACATACCAAGAGACCCAGTACTTC CASSLDFGTYQETQYF
TRBJ2-3 . . TRBV5-6 TGTGCCAGCAGCTCGTTACAGGGAACAGATACGCAGTATTTT CASSSLQGTDTQYF
TRBJ1-1 . . TRBV5-8 TGTGCCAGCAGCTTGGACAGGAGCGGTTTGAACACTGAAGCTTTCTTT CASSLDRSGLNTEAFF
TRBJ2-2 TRBD2 . TRBV2 TGTGCCAGCATCGGACTAGCGGGGAACACCGGGGAGCTGTTTTTT CASIGLAGNTGELFF
TRBJ2-1 . . TRBV19 TGTGCCAGTAGTATAGCCGGGAATGAGCAGTTCTTC CASSIAGNEQFF
TRBJ1-2 . . TRBV12-5 TGTGCTAGTGGTCCCTTAGGGTACTATGGCTACACCTTC CASGPLGYYGYTF
TRBJ1-4 . . TRBV6-5 TGTGCCGTCCAAGGACGAGATGAAAAACTGTTTTTT CAVQGRDEKLFF
TRBJ2-7 TRBD1 . TRBV19 TGTGCCAGTAGTATGGACAGGGTAGACGAGCAGTACTTC CASSMDRVDEQYF
TRBJ2-7 . . TRBV29-1 TGCAGCGTTGAAGAACCAGGGGCGAACTACGAGCAGTACTTC CSVEEPGANYEQYF
TRBJ2-1 . . TRBV30 TGTGCCTGGAGTGTACTTAACAATGAGCAGTTCTTC CAWSVLNNEQFF
TRBJ1-1 . once TRBV5-8 TGTGCCAGCAGACCGGATAGGGAAGGGGGGACTGAAGCTTTCTTT CASRPDREGGTEAFF
TRBJ2-1 . . TRBV27 TGTGCCAGCAGTTTACGCGGGCCTTACAATGAGCAGTTCTTC CASSLRGPYNEQFF
TRBJ2-7 TRBD1 . TRBV5-1 TGCGCCAGCAGCTTGGTTACAGGGGGCATCGAGCAGTACTTC CASSLVTGGIEQYF
TRBJ2-7 . . TRBV9 TGTGCCAGCAGCCCCAGTGGGGCAGGACTCGAGCAGTACTTC CASSPSGAGLEQYF